The rows below give T cell receptor beta chains drawn from one sample of a study of regulatory T cells in long-lasting Graves disease. Each CDR3 protein gets one entry after TCRdb re-called the multiplex PCR reads with MiXCR. The sample records about 350,000 distinct CDR3 sequences, approximately 15% being singletons. These same records also appear under a second study, on T cells in Graves' hyperthyroidism and ophthalmopathy.

The source material was peripheral blood mononuclear cells (PBMCs), sampled at new diagnosis, from a patient treated with antithyroid drugs. These receptors originate from a man aged 40-49 years with Graves disease. Both conserved end residues are trimmed from each CDR3.

>14|TRBJ2-1|TRBV7-2
ASSAHATSGGNEQF
>11|TRBJ2-5|TRBV12-3/TRBV12-4
ASSWTGEETQY
>13|TRBJ1-1|TRBV18
ASSPRTEGDTEAF
>12|TRBJ2-2|TRBV3-1
ASSPGGHTGELF
>13|TRBJ2-5|TRBV28
ASSAGHQAQETQY
>11|TRBJ1-1|TRBV3-1
ASRQGVNTEAF
>20|TRBJ1-2|TRBV11-2
ASSLLRTTAGNRATANYGYT
>13|TRBJ2-5|TRBV24-1
ATSDSKTGGETQY
>12|TRBJ1-1|TRBV28
ASSFRVSGAEAF
>15|TRBJ1-3|TRBV11-2
ASSLRQGTHSGNTIY
>14|TRBJ2-2|TRBV7-6
ASSSAGTHNTGELF
>10|TRBJ2-5|TRBV6-1
AIGTAQETQY
>11|TRBJ1-5|TRBV12-3/TRBV12-4
ASRLSLYQPQH
>11|TRBJ1-1|TRBV2
ASTRTGLTEAF
>12|TRBJ2-7|TRBV18
ASSPRDTYYEQY
>12|TRBJ2-3|TRBV5-1
ASTQGTSTDTQY
>14|TRBJ1-3|TRBV5-1
ASSVGDSFSGNTIY
>12|TRBJ1-1|TRBV20-1
SADRQGALPEAF
>13|TRBJ2-3|TRBV6-2/TRBV6-3
ASRPTGGATDTQY
>14|TRBJ2-5|TRBV7-8
ASSSPPGTRSETQY
>12|TRBJ1-6|TRBV4-2
ASSQAPPNSPLH
>15|TRBJ2-3|TRBV4-2
ASSPNPSGGATDTQY
>15|TRBJ2-1|TRBV5-1
ASSSDLLAGVWNEQF
>14|TRBJ2-1|TRBV7-2
ASSLRAGDPYNEQF
>12|TRBJ1-4|TRBV5-1
ASSLEGLNEKLF
>10|TRBJ1-6|TRBV15
ATSRDYSPLH
>10|TRBJ1-6|TRBV2
ASSFQGSPLH
>14|TRBJ1-1|TRBV6-5
ASSYGVSRGGTEAF
>11|TRBJ2-1|TRBV18
ASSRLQGGEQF
>14|TRBJ1-5|TRBV25-1
ASSDQDRGLGQPQH
>13|TRBJ1-2|TRBV6-1
ASSATGVSNYGYT
>12|TRBJ2-3|TRBV5-5
ASSLALASDTQY
>14|TRBJ2-7|TRBV12-3/TRBV12-4
ASSPQSGTVFYEQY